The text below deals with one T cell receptor beta chain. Sample-barcoded 5' priming and a J-beta primer mix drove a second PCR of about 6 to 11 cycles. TCRdb re-analysed the 5' RACE reads in MiXCR, keeping a single row per CDR3 protein. The profile shows 780,000 or so distinct CDR3 sequences, approximately 60% of them singletons. Donors gave 8 to 10 milliliters of peripheral blood apiece. V lost 4 bases to trimming and J lost 13 bases, with 17 bases between them. This CDR3 region has 14 residues. Germline V gene data show CDR1 as MDHEN and CDR2 as SYDVKM. The sample is drawn from a study of blood T cells in healthy people across ages.

The TCR was taken from a man aged 40-50 years in good health. The specimen sequenced was blood. The gene calls are TRBV28 and TRBJ1-6, with no clear D. Here the CDR3 DNA reads TGTGCCAGCAGTTCCCCCTCAGGAGCGGGTCCCCTCCACTTT. Its translation is CASSSPSGAGPLHF.